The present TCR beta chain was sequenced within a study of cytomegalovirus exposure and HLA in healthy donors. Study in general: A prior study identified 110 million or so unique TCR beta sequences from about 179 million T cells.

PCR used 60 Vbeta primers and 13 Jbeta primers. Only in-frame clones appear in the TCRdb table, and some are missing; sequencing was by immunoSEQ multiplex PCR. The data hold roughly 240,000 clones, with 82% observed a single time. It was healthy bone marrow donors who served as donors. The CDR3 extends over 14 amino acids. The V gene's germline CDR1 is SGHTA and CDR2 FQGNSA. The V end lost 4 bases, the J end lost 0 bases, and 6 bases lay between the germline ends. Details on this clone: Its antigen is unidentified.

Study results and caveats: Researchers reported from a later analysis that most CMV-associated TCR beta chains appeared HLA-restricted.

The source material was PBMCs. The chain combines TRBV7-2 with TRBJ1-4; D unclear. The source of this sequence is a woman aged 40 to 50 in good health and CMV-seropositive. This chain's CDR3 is CASSSYATNEKLFF. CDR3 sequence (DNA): TGTGCCAGCAGCTCGTATGCAACTAATGAAAAACTGTTTTTT.